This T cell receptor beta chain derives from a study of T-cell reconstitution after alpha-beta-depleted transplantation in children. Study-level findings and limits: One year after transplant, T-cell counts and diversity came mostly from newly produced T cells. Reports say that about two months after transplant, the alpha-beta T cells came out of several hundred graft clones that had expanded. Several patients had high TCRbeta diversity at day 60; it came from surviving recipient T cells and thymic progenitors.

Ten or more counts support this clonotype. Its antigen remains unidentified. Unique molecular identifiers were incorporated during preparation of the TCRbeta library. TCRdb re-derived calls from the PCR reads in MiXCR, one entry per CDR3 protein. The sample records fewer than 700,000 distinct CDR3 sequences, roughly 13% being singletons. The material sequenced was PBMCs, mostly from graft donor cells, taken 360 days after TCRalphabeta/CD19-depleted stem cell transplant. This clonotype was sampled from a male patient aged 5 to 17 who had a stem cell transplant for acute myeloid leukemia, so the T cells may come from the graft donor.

The CDR3 bases are TGCAGTGCTTTATCCGGGACTAGCCTTTTCTACGAGCAGTACTTC. This gives the protein CSALSGTSLFYEQYF. This chain links TRBV20-1 with TRBJ2-7, with 9 nucleotides matching TRBD2. V shed 5 bases, J shed 3 bases, and the junction held 11 bases outside the gene matches. CDR3 size: 15 residues. Germline V gene sequence: CDR1 DFQATT, CDR2 SNEGSKA (reference sequence).